The 21 T cell receptor beta chains below come from one sample, sequenced in a study of radiotherapy plus CTLA-4 blockade in lung cancer (dated by TCRdb to the late 2010s). Library construction relied on the immunoSEQ multiplex PCR assay. Entries here come from immuneACCESS through TCRdb and include only in-frame sequences with V and J called. Some clones fail to appear in such tables; in the studies checked, an unresolved V gene covers under half of the shortfall, and the cause of the remainder is unknown. A total of roughly 62,000 clones appear in this sample, around 77% of them only once. Clones ranked in the top ten supply around 4.8% of the sample. Here the sequenced sample was peripheral blood, taken from a patient treated with radiotherapy plus ipilimumab. These receptors were collected from a human donor with non-small cell lung cancer who had a complete response to radiotherapy plus ipilimumab.

Turning to this clone: This sequence may be a read error, since a much larger clone differs from it by one base. V is TRBV7-2 and J is TRBJ1-1; maybe TRBD1 (6 bases). Per the germline V gene, CDR1 is SGHTA and CDR2 is FQGNSA. Trimming pared 5 bases from V and 0 bases from J, leaving 7 bases between. CDR3 size: 13 residues. Here the CDR3 reads CASSGQLNTEAFF. The CDR3, as DNA: TGTGCCAGCAGCGGACAGTTGAACACTGAAGCTTTCTTT.

The chain carries TRBV4-3 and TRBJ2-7, with a possible D match to TRBD2 (6 bases). The CDR3 runs 15 residues. Germline CDR1 LGHNA, CDR2 YSLEER. The V gene lost 2 bases and the J gene lost 4 bases, with 15 bases spanning the gap. The CDR3 nucleotides are TGCGCCAGCAGCCAATACGGGACTGATCTTTACGAGCAGTACTTC. Residues: CASSQYGTDLYEQYF.

J is TRBJ1-1 and V is TRBV18; 7 bases agree with TRBD1. The CDR3 length is 16 residues. CDR1 KGHSH and CDR2 LQKENI come from the germline V gene. The V gene end was trimmed by 5 bases and the J gene end by 1 base; junction bases not matched to a gene: 10. In DNA, the CDR3 is TGTGCCAGCTCATCCCTGGGACAGCCATCGAACACTGAAGCTTTCTTT. Translating it yields CASSSLGQPSNTEAFF.

The rearrangement joins TRBV9 to TRBJ1-2; tentatively, D is TRBD1 (5 bases). The germline CDR1 and CDR2 sequences are SGDLS and YYNGEE. V shed 4 bases and J shed 1 base, with 8 bases lying between them. This CDR3 has 13 amino acids. The CDR3 sequence is CASSSGGNYGYTF. CDR3 coding DNA: TGTGCCAGCAGCAGTGGGGGTAACTATGGCTACACCTTC.

The V gene is TRBV14, the J gene TRBJ1-2; the match to TRBD1 covers 7 bases. Germline trimming cut 1 base from V and 2 bases from J; bases unmatched to any gene: 1. Germline V gene data show CDR1 as SGHDN and CDR2 as FVKESK. The CDR3 extends over 14 amino acids. The CDR3 loop reads CASSQVRGNYGYTF. The CDR3 bases are TGTGCCAGCAGCCAAGTCAGGGGGAACTATGGCTACACCTTC.

The genes are TRBV11-3 and TRBJ1-1, with no clear D. CDR1 is SGHNT and CDR2 is YENEEA in the germline V gene. The CDR3 spans 13 residues. V gave up 2 bases and J gave up 3 bases, with 7 bases separating them. CDR3 protein: CASSLYVDTEAFF. As DNA, the CDR3 is TGTGCCAGCAGCTTATACGTGGACACTGAAGCTTTCTTT.

This chain links TRBV4-1 with TRBJ2-2, with D hard to call. Trimming shortened V by 1 base and J by 1 base, and 19 bases separated the two germline ends. Per germline, CDR1 MGHRA and CDR2 YSYEKL. CDR3 length equals 19 residues. CDR3 DNA sequence: TGCGCCAGCAGCCAAGGGCCCCGGGTCCCCCCCAGGAACACCGGGGAGCTGTTTTTT. Translated: CASSQGPRVPPRNTGELFF.

This chain uses TRBV15 with TRBJ2-5, with D tentatively TRBD2 (6 bases). CDR3 size: 14 residues. CDR1 and CDR2 from the germline V gene are LNHNV and YYDKDF (reference sequence). V shed 1 base and J shed 2 bases, with 8 bases lying between them. The CDR3 region has the DNA TGTGCCACCAGCAGAGCGGGGGTTCAAGAGACCCAGTACTTC. The encoded protein is CATSRAGVQETQYF.

This rearrangement joins TRBV19 to TRBJ2-1, with D perhaps TRBD1 (6 bases). The CDR3 runs to 13 residues. Trimming took off 6 bases at V and 10 bases at J, with 16 bases between the two ends. Germline V CDR1 and CDR2: LNHDA, SQIVND (reference sequence). Here the CDR3 reads CASSPSRGREQFF. CDR3 DNA: TGTGCCAGTAGCCCTAGCAGGGGAAGAGAGCAGTTCTTC.

This chain links TRBV6-5 with TRBJ2-7; tentatively, D is TRBD2 (6 bases). V was cut by 11 bases and J by 6 bases, with 20 bases left in between. Germline V gene lookup returns CDR1 MNHEY and CDR2 SVGAGI. The CDR3 is made up of 13 amino acids. The chain's CDR3 is CAAGAVRGGEQYV. The CDR3 bases are TGTGCCGCCGGTGCGGTTCGGGGAGGCGAGCAGTACGTC.

The chain couples TRBV20-1 to TRBJ2-3; D not certain. Germline-derived CDR1 and CDR2 are DFQATT and SNEGSKA (reference sequence). V lost 4 bases, J lost 1 base, and 3 bases lay in between. The CDR3 contains 11 residues. This chain's CDR3 is CSATGTDTQYF. In DNA form, the CDR3 reads TGCAGTGCTACCGGCACAGATACGCAGTATTTT.

The chain joins TRBV27 to TRBJ1-5; TRBD1 agrees at 7 bases. CDR1 and CDR2 from the germline V gene are MNHEY and SMNVEV (reference sequence). After removal of 8 bases from V and 7 bases from J, the junction contained 14 bases not matched to a gene. CDR3 length: 15 residues. CDR3 loop: CASGLDRDLEQPQHF. The DNA for the CDR3 is TGTGCCAGCGGCCTAGACAGGGATTTAGAACAGCCCCAGCATTTT.

The V and J genes are TRBV27 and TRBJ1-2, with 7 positions matching TRBD1. The CDR3 covers 13 residues. V trimming: 3 bases; J trimming: 6 bases; junction bases outside the gene matches: 4. In germline, CDR1 is MNHEY, CDR2 SMNVEV (reference sequence). This chain's CDR3 is CASSFRQGHGYTF. The CDR3 bases are TGTGCCAGCAGTTTTAGACAGGGCCATGGCTACACCTTC.

The chain's CDR3 is CASSSQTFTGELFF. CDR3 nucleotide sequence: TGTGCCAGCAGTTCCCAGACATTCACCGGGGAGCTGTTTTTT. This chain joins TRBV5-4 and TRBJ2-2; unclear D gene. Germline CDR1 SGHNT, CDR2 YYREEE (reference sequence). This CDR3 has 14 amino acids. V shed 5 bases and J shed 4 bases, with 12 bases lying between them.

The chain is built from TRBV2 and TRBJ2-7, with 8 bases matching TRBD1. Losses at the gene ends were 4 bases for V and 6 bases for J; bases not matched to a gene: 17. This CDR3 is 17 amino acids long. CDR1 is SNHLY and CDR2 is FYNNEI in the germline V gene. The CDR3 spells CASSVWSRGPSLFEQYV. The DNA for the CDR3 is TGTGCCAGCAGTGTATGGAGCAGGGGGCCATCCCTTTTCGAGCAGTACGTC.

The rearrangement links TRBV30 to TRBJ1-4; perhaps TRBD1 as D (5 bases). This CDR3 has 14 amino acids. Germline loops: CDR1 GTSNPN, CDR2 SVGIG (reference sequence). Trimming cost V 2 bases and J 9 bases, with 16 bases left between them. The CDR3 is CAWSLAKGSKKLFF. CDR3 nucleotide sequence: TGTGCCTGGAGTTTAGCCAAGGGGTCGAAAAAACTGTTTTTT.

The chain uses TRBV30 and TRBJ2-3; perhaps TRBD2 as D (7 bases). V shed 3 bases and J shed 4 bases, with 26 bases lying between them. This CDR3 is 18 amino acids long. CDR1 and CDR2 (germline): GTSNPN, SVGIG (reference sequence). CDR3 amino acids: CAWRGIGGGPILSDTQYF. Here the CDR3 DNA reads TGTGCCTGGAGGGGCATAGGGGGGGGGCCTATTCTTTCAGATACGCAGTATTTT.

The chain is built from TRBV19 and TRBJ1-5, with TRBD1 as a possible D gene (6 bases). V was shortened by 7 bases and J by 2 bases, with 18 bases between the two germline ends. Germline CDR1 is LNHDA and CDR2 is SQIVND (reference sequence). The CDR3 spans 16 residues. CDR3: CASTEQGYVGNQPQHF. As DNA, the CDR3 is TGTGCCAGTACCGAACAGGGTTATGTGGGCAATCAGCCCCAGCATTTT. Full variable domain (rest looked up from reference TRBV19 and TRBJ1-5): DGGITQSPKYLFRKEGQNVTLSCEQNLNHDAMYWYRQDPGQGLRLIYYSQIVNDFQKGDIAEGYSVSREKKESFPLTVTSAQKNPTAFYLCASTEQGYVGNQPQHFGDGTRLSIL.

In its sample, this clone was seen once. The chain has TRBV4-2 and TRBJ1-1, with D possibly TRBD1 on 5 matching bases. Germline CDR1 is LGHNA and CDR2 is YNFKEQ. This CDR3 region has 12 residues. V was trimmed by 2 bases and J by 9 bases, leaving 10 bases between them. The CDR3 DNA reads as TGTGCCAGCAGCCAACAGGGTGGGAAAGCTTTCTTT. It encodes CASSQQGGKAFF.

The chain couples TRBV18 to TRBJ1-2, with D unclear. Between the trimmed V and J ends, which lost 3 bases and 8 bases, there was a span of 10 bases. Germline CDR1 and CDR2: KGHSH and LQKENI. CDR3 length equals 12 residues. CDR3: CASSPNADGYTF. CDR3 sequence (DNA): TGTGCCAGCTCACCGAACGCAGACGGCTACACCTTC.

This sequence joins TRBV10-2 and TRBJ2-1, with D perhaps matching TRBD1 (6 bases). The CDR3 spans 13 residues. CDR1 is WSHSY and CDR2 is SAAADI in the germline V gene. V was pared by 7 bases and J by 4 bases, with 11 bases between. The CDR3 bases are TGCGCCAGCATGGGCAGGGGTTACAATGAGCAGTTCTTC. Translation gives CASMGRGYNEQFF.